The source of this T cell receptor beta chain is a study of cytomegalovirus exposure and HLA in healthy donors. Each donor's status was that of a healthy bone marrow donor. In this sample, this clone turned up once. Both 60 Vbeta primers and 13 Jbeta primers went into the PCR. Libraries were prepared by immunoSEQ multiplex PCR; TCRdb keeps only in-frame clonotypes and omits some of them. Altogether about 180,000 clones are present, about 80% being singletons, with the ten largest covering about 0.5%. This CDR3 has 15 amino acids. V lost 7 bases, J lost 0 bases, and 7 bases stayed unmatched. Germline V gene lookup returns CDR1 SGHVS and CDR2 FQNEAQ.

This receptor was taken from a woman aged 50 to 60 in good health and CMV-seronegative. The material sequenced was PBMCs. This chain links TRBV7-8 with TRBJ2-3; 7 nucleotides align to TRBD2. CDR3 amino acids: CASNILGGSTDTQYF. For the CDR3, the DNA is TGTGCCAGCAACATTCTGGGAGGGAGCACAGATACGCAGTATTTT.